This T cell receptor (beta chain) came from a study of cytomegalovirus exposure and HLA in healthy donors. Study results and caveats: It was assumed in the presence/absence analyses that sequencing depth was roughly uniform across donors. Sequencing likely produced, as an artifact, a cluster of highly shared sequence variants. Analysis was performed later, and it showed HLA-associated TCR beta chains to be more clonally expanded than equally common others.

Researchers ran the PCR with 60 Vbeta and 13 Jbeta primers. The data were produced by immunoSEQ multiplex PCR, yet TCRdb's version contains in-frame clones alone and is incomplete. The table has about 97,000 clones, 81% seen once. This clone was counted a single time. The antigen remains undetermined. This CDR3 contains 14 residues. J was trimmed by 7 bases and V by 0 bases; bases with no gene match: 3. From germline, CDR1 is LNHNV and CDR2 YYDKDF (reference sequence). The clonotype was recovered from a man aged 40-50 years in good health and CMV-seropositive. The sample comprised PBMCs. The chain recombines TRBV15 with TRBJ1-5, with 7 bases fitting TRBD1. In DNA, the CDR3 is TGTGCCACCAGCAGAGACAGGGGGAGGCAGCCCCAGCATTTT. It codes for CATSRDRGRQPQHF.